The 18 T cell receptor beta chains below all came from one sample that was sequenced in a study of shared clonotypes between healthy human individuals. Terminally differentiated effector memory CD45RA+ cells were excluded by CCR7 positive selection of CD45RO-negative cells. Clones were sequenced by immunoSEQ multiplex PCR, and TCRdb holds only the in-frame ones, with some missing. In the table there are hundreds of thousands of clones, about 96% of which are singletons. Sequenced: naive CD8+ T cells sorted from blood. Every receptor here comes from a woman under 40 in good health.

This chain links TRBV5-6 with TRBJ1-5; 8 bases map to TRBD1. Trimming at V came to 0 bases and at J to 9 bases, leaving 5 bases not matched to a gene. This CDR3 region has 14 residues. The germline V gene has CDR1 SGHDT and CDR2 YYEEEE. CDR3 nucleotides: TGTGCCAGCAGCTTGGCAGGGGGCAGTCCGCCCCAGCATTTT. Translating gives CASSLAGGSPPQHF.

The chain links TRBV4-2 to TRBJ2-7; 7 bases agree with TRBD2. V shed 0 bases and J 5 bases; nucleotides not matched to a gene: 13. The germline V gene has CDR1 LGHNA and CDR2 YNFKEQ. This CDR3 region has 17 residues. CDR3 sequence: CASSQDPVGEGPNEQYF. As DNA, the CDR3 is TGTGCCAGCAGCCAAGATCCGGTCGGGGAGGGTCCCAACGAGCAGTACTTC.

This chain connects TRBV4-1 to TRBJ1-2; no clear D. The germline CDR1 and CDR2 sequences are MGHRA and YSYEKL. Trimming removed 1 base at V and 2 bases at J, with 11 bases between. The CDR3 sequence is 15 residues long. The CDR3 coding sequence is TGCGCCAGCAGCCAAGTTCTCGGTGCAAACTATGGCTACACCTTC. Protein product: CASSQVLGANYGYTF.

The V call is TRBV11-2, the J call TRBJ2-3; 10 bases are shared with TRBD1. The CDR3 spans 19 residues. V dropped 5 bases and J dropped 0; count of bases not matched to a gene: 14. Looked up from germline, CDR1 is SGHAT and CDR2 is FQNNGV. CDR3 protein: CASSGDRGPIPFSTDTQYF. CDR3 nucleotide sequence: TGTGCCAGCAGCGGGGACAGGGGCCCTATTCCTTTTAGCACAGATACGCAGTATTTT.

This chain joins TRBV5-4 and TRBJ2-7, with 11 positions matching TRBD1. Germline CDR1 SGHNT, CDR2 YYREEE (reference sequence). J gave up 3 bases and V 4 bases, and 6 bases lay outside the gene matches. The CDR3 runs to 15 residues. The CDR3 DNA sequence: TGTGCCAGCAGCCTCCGGACAGGGGGCTACTACGAGCAGTACTTC. It translates to CASSLRTGGYYEQYF.

The sample holds one count of this clone. The chain has TRBV6-1 and TRBJ1-2; 9 bases are shared with TRBD1. Losses at the gene ends were 8 bases for V and 2 bases for J; bases not matched to a gene: 6. The CDR3 has 14 residues. Germline CDR1 reads MNHNS; CDR2 reads SASEGT. In DNA form, the CDR3 reads TGTGCCAGCCTTACAGGGGGCTGGAACTATGGCTACACCTTC. Protein sequence: CASLTGGWNYGYTF.

J is TRBJ1-1 and V is TRBV10-3; D unclear. The germline CDR1 and CDR2 sequences are ENHRY and SYGVKD. Trimming took off 6 bases at V and 2 bases at J, with 16 bases between the two ends. This CDR3 comprises 15 residues. The DNA of the CDR3 is TGTGCCATCAGGGACGTGATTGGAGTTAACACTGAAGCTTTCTTT. Protein sequence: CAIRDVIGVNTEAFF.

The V and J genes are TRBV5-6 and TRBJ1-5; 7 bases are shared with TRBD1. The CDR3 totals 14 residues. CDR1 SGHDT and CDR2 YYEEEE come from the germline V gene. J gave up 5 bases and V 0 bases, and 2 bases lay outside the gene matches. CDR3 sequence: CASSLGQGDQPQHF. CDR3 DNA sequence: TGTGCCAGCAGCTTGGGACAGGGTGATCAGCCCCAGCATTTT. The whole variable domain, remainder taken from reference TRBV5-6 and TRBJ1-5, is DAGVTQSPTHLIKTRGQQVTLRCSPKSGHDTVSWYQQALGQGPQFIFQYYEEEERQRGNFPDRFSGHQFPNYSSELNVNALLLGDSALYLCASSLGQGDQPQHFGDGTRLSIL.

The chain links TRBV10-1 to TRBJ2-2; D call uncertain. CDR3 length equals 17 residues. The germline CDR1 and CDR2 sequences are WNHNN and SYGVQD (reference sequence). V lost 2 bases, J lost 5 bases, and 18 bases lay in between. The CDR3 is CASSETGDGYGTGELFF. The CDR3 DNA reads as TGCGCCAGCAGTGAGACGGGCGACGGGTATGGGACCGGGGAGCTGTTTTTT.

The rearrangement uses TRBV27 and TRBJ2-7; a weak D match, TRBD1 (5 bases). Trimming stripped 0 bases from V and 4 bases from J, with 10 bases between. This CDR3 spans 14 amino acids. Germline CDR1 and CDR2: MNHEY and SMNVEV (reference sequence). The CDR3 sequence: CASSLSGHPYEQYF. CDR3 coding DNA: TGTGCCAGCAGTTTATCGGGGCACCCTTACGAGCAGTACTTC.

The CDR3: CASSFGTSSEQYF. In DNA, the CDR3 is TGTGCCAGCAGCTTCGGGACATCGAGCGAGCAGTACTTC. V gene TRBV11-2 combines with J gene TRBJ2-7; D is perhaps TRBD1 (6 bases). Germline V CDR1 and CDR2: SGHAT, FQNNGV. V was cut by 3 bases and J by 6 bases, with 12 bases left in between. This CDR3 comprises 13 residues.

This clone was found a few times. Mismatch with germline at one junction end may stem from a read error. The chain links TRBV2 to TRBJ1-1; D not certain. The V gene's germline CDR1 is SNHLY and CDR2 FYNNEI. The CDR3 length is 10 residues. The CDR3 nucleotides are TGTGCCAGCAGTGAAGTTTGGCTGATCTTT. Protein sequence: CASSEVWLIF.

The gene calls are TRBV27 and TRBJ1-5; weak D call: TRBD1 (5 bases). The ends were cut back, 5 bases at V and 6 bases at J, with 17 bases in the middle. Germline lookup yields CDR1 MNHEY and CDR2 SMNVEV (reference sequence). The CDR3 totals 15 residues. The CDR3: CASSPVAGLFQPQHF. DNA of the CDR3: TGTGCCAGCAGTCCCGTTGCGGGACTATTTCAGCCCCAGCATTTT.

In nucleotides, the CDR3 is TGTGCCAGCAGCTTGGGTCTAGCCCCAGATACGCAGTATTTT. Its translation is CASSLGLAPDTQYF. The V gene is TRBV5-6, the J gene TRBJ2-3, with D maybe TRBD2 (5 bases). Between the trimmed V and J ends, which lost 0 bases and 4 bases, there was a span of 9 bases. Looked up from germline, CDR1 is SGHDT and CDR2 is YYEEEE. This CDR3 has 14 residues.

The chain is built from TRBV28 and TRBJ2-5; tentative D call: TRBD1 (7 bases). CDR1 is MDHEN, CDR2 SYDVKM, per germline. V dropped 5 bases and J dropped 5 bases, with 21 bases sitting between them. CDR3 length: 16 amino acids. CDR3 nucleotides: TGTGCCAGCAGTCGCGGAGGGGGCAGGGTCGTGGAGACCCAGTACTTC. It is translated as CASSRGGGRVVETQYF.

The chain couples TRBV6-5 to TRBJ1-4; 7 nucleotides match TRBD1. The junction had 8 bases not matched to a gene; V was cut back by 2 bases and J by 8 bases. CDR1 MNHEY and CDR2 SVGAGI come from the germline V gene. This CDR3 spans 15 amino acids. The CDR3 nucleotides are TGTGCCAGCAGTTACACCGGGACAGCTGGGGAAAAACTGTTTTTT. Amino acid sequence: CASSYTGTAGEKLFF.

The rearrangement uses TRBV5-6 and TRBJ2-7; 10 bases match TRBD1. The CDR3 has 15 residues. V lost 4 bases, J lost 5 bases, and 9 bases stayed unmatched. Per germline, CDR1 SGHDT and CDR2 YYEEEE. CDR3 amino acids: CASSGSGQGSHEQYF. As DNA, the CDR3 is TGTGCCAGCAGCGGTTCGGGACAGGGGTCCCACGAGCAGTACTTC.

The rearrangement uses TRBV27 and TRBJ2-7; 10 bases match TRBD2. Germline CDR1 is MNHEY and CDR2 is SMNVEV (reference sequence). The J segment lost 4 bases and the V segment lost 10 bases, leaving 7 bases of the junction unmatched. This CDR3 comprises 13 residues. The CDR3 DNA is TGTGCCACCTCTAGCGGGAGTATATACGAGCAGTACTTC. Translation: CATSSGSIYEQYF.